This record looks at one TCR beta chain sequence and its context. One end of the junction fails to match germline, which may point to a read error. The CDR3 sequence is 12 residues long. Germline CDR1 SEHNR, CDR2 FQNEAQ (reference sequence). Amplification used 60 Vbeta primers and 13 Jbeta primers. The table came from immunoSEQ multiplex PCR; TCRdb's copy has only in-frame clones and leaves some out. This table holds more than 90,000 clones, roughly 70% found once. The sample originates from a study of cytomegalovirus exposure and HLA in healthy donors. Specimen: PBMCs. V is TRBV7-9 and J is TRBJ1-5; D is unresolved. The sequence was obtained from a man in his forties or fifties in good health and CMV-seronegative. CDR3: CSSGNSNQPQHF. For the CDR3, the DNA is TGTTCCAGCGGCAATTCGAATCAGCCCCAGCATTTT.